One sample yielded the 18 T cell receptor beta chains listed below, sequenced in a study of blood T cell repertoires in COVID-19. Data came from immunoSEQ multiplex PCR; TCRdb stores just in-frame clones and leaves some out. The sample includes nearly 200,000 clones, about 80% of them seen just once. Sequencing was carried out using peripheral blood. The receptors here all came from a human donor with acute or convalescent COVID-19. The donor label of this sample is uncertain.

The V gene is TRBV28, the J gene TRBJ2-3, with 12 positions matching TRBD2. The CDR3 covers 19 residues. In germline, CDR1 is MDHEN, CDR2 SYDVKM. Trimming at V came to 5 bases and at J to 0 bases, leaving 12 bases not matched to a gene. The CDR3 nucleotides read TGTGCCAGCAGTCCACGGGGGACTAGCGGGTTCGCTAGCACAGATACGCAGTATTTT. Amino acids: CASSPRGTSGFASTDTQYF.

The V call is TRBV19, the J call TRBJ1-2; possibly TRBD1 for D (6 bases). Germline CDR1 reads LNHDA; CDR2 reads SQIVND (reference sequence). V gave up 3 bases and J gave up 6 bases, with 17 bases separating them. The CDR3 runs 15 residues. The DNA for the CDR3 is TGTGCCAGTAGTATGGGGCTTGGGGGCGCGGATGGCTACACCTTC. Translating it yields CASSMGLGGADGYTF.

CDR3 region: CASSQLQGIGGYTF. CDR3 DNA sequence: TGCGCCAGCAGCCAACTACAGGGAATCGGTGGCTACACCTTC. V usage is TRBV4-1 and J usage is TRBJ1-2; a weak D match, TRBD1 (6 bases). Germline CDR1 is MGHRA and CDR2 is YSYEKL. The length of the CDR3 is 14 residues. Trimming took off 2 bases at V and 7 bases at J, with 14 bases between the two ends.

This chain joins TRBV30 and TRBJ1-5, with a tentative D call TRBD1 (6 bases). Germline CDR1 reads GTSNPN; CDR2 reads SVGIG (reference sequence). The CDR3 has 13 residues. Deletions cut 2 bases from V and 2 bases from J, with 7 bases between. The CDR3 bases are TGTGCCTGGAGTCACAGGGGCAATCAGCCCCAGCATTTT. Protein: CAWSHRGNQPQHF.

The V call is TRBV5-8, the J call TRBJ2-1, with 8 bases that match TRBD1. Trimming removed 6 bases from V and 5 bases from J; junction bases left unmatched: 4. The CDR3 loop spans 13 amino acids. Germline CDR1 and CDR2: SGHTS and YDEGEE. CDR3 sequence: CASTRTGNNEQFF. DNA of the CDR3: TGTGCCAGCACCAGGACAGGGAACAATGAGCAGTTCTTC.

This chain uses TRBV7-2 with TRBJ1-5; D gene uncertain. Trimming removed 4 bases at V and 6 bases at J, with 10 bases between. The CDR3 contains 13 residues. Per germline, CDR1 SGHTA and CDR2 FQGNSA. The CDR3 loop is CASSSWAGQPQHF. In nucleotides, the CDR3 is TGTGCCAGCAGCTCCTGGGCGGGTCAGCCCCAGCATTTT.

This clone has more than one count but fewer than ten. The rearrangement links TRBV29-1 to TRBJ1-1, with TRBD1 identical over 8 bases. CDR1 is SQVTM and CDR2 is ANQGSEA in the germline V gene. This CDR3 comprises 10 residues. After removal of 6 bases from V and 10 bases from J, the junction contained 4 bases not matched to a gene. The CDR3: CSVIQGGAFF. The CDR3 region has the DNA TGCAGCGTAATACAGGGGGGAGCTTTCTTT.

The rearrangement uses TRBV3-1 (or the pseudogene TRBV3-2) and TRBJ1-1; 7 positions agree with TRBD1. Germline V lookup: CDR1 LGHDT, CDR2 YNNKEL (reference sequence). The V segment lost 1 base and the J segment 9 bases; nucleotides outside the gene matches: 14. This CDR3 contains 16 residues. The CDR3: CASSQGEGGASHKAFF. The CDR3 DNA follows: TGTGCCAGCAGCCAAGGGGAAGGGGGCGCTTCCCACAAAGCTTTCTTT.

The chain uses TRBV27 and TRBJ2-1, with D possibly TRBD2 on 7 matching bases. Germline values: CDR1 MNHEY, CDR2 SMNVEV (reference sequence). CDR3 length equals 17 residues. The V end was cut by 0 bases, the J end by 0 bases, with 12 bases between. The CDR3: CASSLSGGGTSYNEQFF. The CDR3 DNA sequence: TGTGCCAGCAGTTTATCAGGGGGGGGTACCTCCTACAATGAGCAGTTCTTC.

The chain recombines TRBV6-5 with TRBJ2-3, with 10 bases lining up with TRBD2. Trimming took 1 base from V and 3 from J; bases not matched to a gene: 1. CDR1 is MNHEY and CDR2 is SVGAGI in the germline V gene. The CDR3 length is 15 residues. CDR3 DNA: TGTGCCAGCAGTTACTGGGGACTAGCGACAGATACGCAGTATTTT. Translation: CASSYWGLATDTQYF.

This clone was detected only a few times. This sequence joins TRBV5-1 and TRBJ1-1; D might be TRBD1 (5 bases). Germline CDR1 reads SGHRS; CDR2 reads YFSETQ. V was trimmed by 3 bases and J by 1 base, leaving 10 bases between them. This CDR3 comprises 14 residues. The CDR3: CASSSDGGNTEAFF. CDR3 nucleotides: TGCGCCAGCAGCTCCGACGGGGGGAACACTGAAGCTTTCTTT.

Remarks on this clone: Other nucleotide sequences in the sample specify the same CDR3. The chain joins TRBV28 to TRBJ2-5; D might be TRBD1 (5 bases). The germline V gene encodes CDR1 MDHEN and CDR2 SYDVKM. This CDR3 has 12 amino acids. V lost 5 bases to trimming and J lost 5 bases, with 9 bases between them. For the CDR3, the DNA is TGTGCCAGCAGTCGGACACGGGAGACCCAGTACTTC. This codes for CASSRTRETQYF. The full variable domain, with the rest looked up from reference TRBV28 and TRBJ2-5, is DVKVTQSSRYLVKRTGEKVFLECVQDMDHENMFWYRQDPGLGLRLIYFSYDVKMKEKGDIPEGYSVSREKKERFSLILESASTNQTSMYLCASSRTRETQYFGPGTRLLVL.

CDR3 protein: CASSLSAADEQFF. The CDR3 region has the DNA TGCGCCAGCAGCTTGAGTGCGGCGGATGAGCAGTTCTTC. The chain uses TRBV5-1 and TRBJ2-1; no clear D. V shed 1 base and J shed 8 bases, with 10 bases lying between them. The CDR3 length is 13 residues. Germline V lookup: CDR1 SGHRS, CDR2 YFSETQ.

In nucleotides, the CDR3 is TGTGCCAGCAGCTTATCCGGGAGGCGTGGGGGCACAGATACGCAGTATTTT. It encodes CASSLSGRRGGTDTQYF. The rearrangement uses TRBV11-2 and TRBJ2-3, with TRBD2 matching 7 bases. Germline CDR1 is SGHAT and CDR2 is FQNNGV. The CDR3 has 17 amino acids. Trimming at V came to 2 bases and at J to 1 base, leaving 9 bases not matched to a gene.

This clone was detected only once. The CDR3, as DNA: TGTGCCAGTAGTACCGGGGACAGGGAATTTGGCTACACCTTC. Translated, it gives CASSTGDREFGYTF. The chain combines TRBV19 with TRBJ1-2, with 9 bases aligning to TRBD1. Looked up from germline, CDR1 is LNHDA and CDR2 is SQIVND (reference sequence). The length of the CDR3 is 14 residues. The ends lost 4 bases at V and 7 bases at J; junction bases unmatched: 7. The full variable domain, its missing parts supplied by reference TRBV19 and TRBJ1-2, is DGGITQSPKYLFRKEGQNVTLSCEQNLNHDAMYWYRQDPGQGLRLIYYSQIVNDFQKGDIAEGYSVSREKKESFPLTVTSAQKNPTAFYLCASSTGDREFGYTFGSGTRLTVV.

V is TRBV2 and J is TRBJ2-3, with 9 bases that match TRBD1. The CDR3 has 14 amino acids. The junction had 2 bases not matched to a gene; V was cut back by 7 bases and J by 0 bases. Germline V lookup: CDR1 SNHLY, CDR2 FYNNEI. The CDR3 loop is CASTGQGSTDTQYF. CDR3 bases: TGTGCCAGCACCGGACAGGGGAGCACAGATACGCAGTATTTT.

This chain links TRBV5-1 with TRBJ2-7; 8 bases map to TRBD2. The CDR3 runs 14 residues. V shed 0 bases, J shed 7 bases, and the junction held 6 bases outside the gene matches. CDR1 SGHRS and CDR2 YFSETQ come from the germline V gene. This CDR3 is CASSLASGSEEQYF. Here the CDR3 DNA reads TGCGCCAGCAGCTTGGCTAGCGGGTCTGAAGAGCAGTACTTC.

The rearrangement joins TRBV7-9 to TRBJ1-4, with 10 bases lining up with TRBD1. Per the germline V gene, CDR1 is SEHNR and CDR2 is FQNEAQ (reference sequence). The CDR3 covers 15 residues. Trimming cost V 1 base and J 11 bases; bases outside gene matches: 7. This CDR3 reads CASSLGLGQGGKLFF. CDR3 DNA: TGTGCCAGCAGCTTAGGCCTCGGACAGGGGGGGAAACTGTTTTTT.